These T cell receptor beta chains were read from a single sample in a study of blood T cell repertoires in COVID-19. Only in-frame clones appear in the TCRdb table, and some are missing; sequencing was by immunoSEQ multiplex PCR. The table shows roughly 260,000 clones, with about nine tenths occurring only once. Sequencing used peripheral blood. The receptors here all came from a person aged 18 to 29 with COVID-19, enrolled during active disease. CDR3s include the opening cysteine and the closing phenylalanine or tryptophan. D genes are given only for firm matches. Clone size appears in some rows only: once, few, many, or a class for an expanded clone.

NA	once	TRBJ2-6	TRBV19	TGTGCCAGCACCTCGGGTGTGCGGGGGCCAGATGGGGCCAACGTCCTGACTTTC	CASTSGVRGPDGANVLTF
NA	NA	TRBJ1-5	TRBV6-6	TGTGCCAGCAGTTACGGAGTCCGGGCCAGGGATCAGCCCCAGCATTTT	CASSYGVRARDQPQHF
NA	NA	TRBJ1-5	TRBV21-1	TGTGCCAGCAGCAAAGTCAGAAATCAGCCCCAGCATTTT	CASSKVRNQPQHF
TRBD2	NA	TRBJ2-1	TRBV28	TGTGCCAGCAGATTAGCGGGAGAAGCCTACAATGAGCAGTTCTTC	CASRLAGEAYNEQFF
NA	NA	TRBJ2-7	TRBV10-3	TGTGCCATCAGTGGGGCAGAGAGGGACGAGCAGTACTTC	CAISGAERDEQYF
NA	NA	TRBJ2-4	TRBV7-8	TGTGCCAGCAGCTTAGAACTGATTCCTGACAGGCTAGCCAAAAACATTCAGTACTTC	CASSLELIPDRLAKNIQYF
TRBD2	once	TRBJ2-1	TRBV10-3	TGTGCCATTGGGAGAACTAGCGGGAGAAACAATGAGCAGTTCTTC	CAIGRTSGRNNEQFF
NA	NA	TRBJ2-1	TRBV5-1	TGCGCCAGCAGCCTGGAGGCGGGGACCTACAATGAGCAGTTCTTC	CASSLEAGTYNEQFF
TRBD1	NA	TRBJ2-5	TRBV6-5	TGTGCCAGCAGTTACTCGACAGGGCCGGAAAAGACCCAGTACTTC	CASSYSTGPEKTQYF
TRBD2	NA	TRBJ2-7	TRBV7-9	TGTGCCAGCAGCTTCCCTCCGCGGGAGCTCAGCGCGTACGAGCAGTACTTC	CASSFPPRELSAYEQYF
TRBD2	NA	TRBJ2-1	TRBV5-4	TGTGCCAGCAGCTCCACTAGCGGTTTTTACAATGAGCAGTTCTTC	CASSSTSGFYNEQFF
NA	NA	TRBJ2-7	TRBV2	TGTGCCAGCAGGGGACTGTCCTCCTACGAGCAGTACTTC	CASRGLSSYEQYF
NA	NA	TRBJ1-1	TRBV25-1	TGTGCCACTTATTCTAACACTGAAGCTTTCTTT	CATYSNTEAFF
TRBD2	NA	TRBJ2-2	TRBV4-3	TGCGCCAGCAGCCAAGAGAGGAGCGGGAGGTGGGACACCGGGGAGCTGTTTTTT	CASSQERSGRWDTGELFF
TRBD1	NA	TRBJ2-5	TRBV3-1/TRBV3-2	TGTGCCAGCAGTGCCGGACAGGGTAGGGAGACCCAGTACTTC	CASSAGQGRETQYF
NA	NA	TRBJ1-1	TRBV12-5	TGTGCTAGTGGTTTCGAGACAGGCATGAACACTGAAGCTTTCTTT	CASGFETGMNTEAFF